The text below deals with one T cell receptor beta chain. Germline loops: CDR1 SGHDN, CDR2 FVKESK. Trimming took 5 bases from V and 4 from J, leaving 9 bases between them. CDR3 length equals 13 residues. This entry comes from a study of blood T cell repertoires in COVID-19. Study in general: From the United States, Italy and Spain came samples of acute and convalescent COVID-19. PBMCs, B-cell-depleted T cells, or T cells provided the cDNA or gDNA that made up the material.

Study processing details: Estimates of nucleated cell counts were drawn from the amplification of reference gene primers. Sequencing used immunoSEQ multiplex PCR; TCRdb keeps in-frame clones, though not all of them. That table is the source of V, J and clone size, and D and trimming were worked out from the DNA. The data contain 250,000 to 350,000 clones, around 89% of them seen just once; the ten biggest clones take up under 7.5%. The chain carries TRBV14 and TRBJ2-1; D is perhaps TRBD2 (6 bases). The receptor was derived from a man aged 18 to 30 who had recovered from COVID-19. Sequencing was done on a sample of peripheral blood. This CDR3 is CASSGGKYNEQFF. Here the CDR3 DNA reads TGTGCCAGCAGCGGGGGGAAATACAATGAGCAGTTCTTC.